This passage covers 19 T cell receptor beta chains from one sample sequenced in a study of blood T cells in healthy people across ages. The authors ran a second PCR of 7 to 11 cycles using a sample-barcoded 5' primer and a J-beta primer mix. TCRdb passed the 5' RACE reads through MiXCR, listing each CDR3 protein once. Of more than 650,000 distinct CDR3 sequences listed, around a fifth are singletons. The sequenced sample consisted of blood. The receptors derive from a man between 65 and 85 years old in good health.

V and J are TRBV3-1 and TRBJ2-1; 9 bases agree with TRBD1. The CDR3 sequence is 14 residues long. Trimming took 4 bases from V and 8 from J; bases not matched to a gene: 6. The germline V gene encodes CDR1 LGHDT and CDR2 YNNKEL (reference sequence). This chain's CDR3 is CASSLGQGVYEQFF. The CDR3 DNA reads TGTGCCAGCAGCCTGGGACAGGGTGTCTATGAGCAGTTCTTC.

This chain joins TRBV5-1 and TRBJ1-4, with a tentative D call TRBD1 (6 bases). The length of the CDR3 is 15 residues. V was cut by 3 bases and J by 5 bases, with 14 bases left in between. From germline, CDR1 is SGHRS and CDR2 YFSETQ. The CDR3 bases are TGCGCCAGCAGCTCCTGGGACACCGGGAATGAAAAACTGTTTTTT. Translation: CASSSWDTGNEKLFF.

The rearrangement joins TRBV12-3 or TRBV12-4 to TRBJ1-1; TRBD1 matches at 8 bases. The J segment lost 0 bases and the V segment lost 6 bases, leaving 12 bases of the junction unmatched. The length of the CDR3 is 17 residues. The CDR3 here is CASRSLRDRWVNTEAFF. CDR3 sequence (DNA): TGTGCCAGCAGGAGTCTGAGGGACAGGTGGGTGAACACTGAAGCTTTCTTT.

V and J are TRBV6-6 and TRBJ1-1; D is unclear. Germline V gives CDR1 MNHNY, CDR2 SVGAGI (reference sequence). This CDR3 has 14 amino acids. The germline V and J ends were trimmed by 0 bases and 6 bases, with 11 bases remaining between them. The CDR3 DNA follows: TGTGCCAGCAGTTACTCCGGCAATCGAGCTGAAGCTTTCTTT. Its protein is CASSYSGNRAEAFF.

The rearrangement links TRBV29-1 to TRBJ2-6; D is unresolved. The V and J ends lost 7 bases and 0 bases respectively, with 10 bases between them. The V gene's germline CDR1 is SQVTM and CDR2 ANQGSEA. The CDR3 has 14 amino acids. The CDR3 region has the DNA TGCAGCGCACTGACGGACTCTGGGGCCAACGTCCTGACTTTC. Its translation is CSALTDSGANVLTF.

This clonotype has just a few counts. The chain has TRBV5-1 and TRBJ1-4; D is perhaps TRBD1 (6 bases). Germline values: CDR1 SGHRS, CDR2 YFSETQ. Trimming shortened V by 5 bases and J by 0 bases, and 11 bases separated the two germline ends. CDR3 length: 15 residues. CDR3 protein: CASSWGPATNEKLFF. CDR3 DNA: TGCGCCAGCAGTTGGGGGCCAGCAACTAATGAAAAACTGTTTTTT.

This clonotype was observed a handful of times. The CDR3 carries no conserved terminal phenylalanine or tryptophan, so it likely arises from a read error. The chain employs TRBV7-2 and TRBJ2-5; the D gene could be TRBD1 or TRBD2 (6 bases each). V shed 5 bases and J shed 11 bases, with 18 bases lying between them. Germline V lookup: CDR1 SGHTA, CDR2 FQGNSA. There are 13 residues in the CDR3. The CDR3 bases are TGTGCCAGCAGCACGGGGGCCGTGTATGGGCAGTACGTC. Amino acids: CASSTGAVYGQYV.

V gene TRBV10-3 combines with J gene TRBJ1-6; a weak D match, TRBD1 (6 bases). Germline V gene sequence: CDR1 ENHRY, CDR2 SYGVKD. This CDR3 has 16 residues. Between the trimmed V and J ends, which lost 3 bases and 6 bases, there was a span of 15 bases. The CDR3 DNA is TGTGCCATCAGTGACCTCCTGGACAGCGGTAATTCACCCCTCCACTTT. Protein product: CAISDLLDSGNSPLHF.

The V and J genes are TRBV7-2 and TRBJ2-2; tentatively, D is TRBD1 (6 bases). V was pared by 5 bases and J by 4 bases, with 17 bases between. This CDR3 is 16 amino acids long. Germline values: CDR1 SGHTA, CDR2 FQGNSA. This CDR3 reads CASSINPGTPTGELFF. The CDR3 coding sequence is TGTGCCAGCAGCATAAATCCCGGGACACCCACCGGGGAGCTGTTTTTT.

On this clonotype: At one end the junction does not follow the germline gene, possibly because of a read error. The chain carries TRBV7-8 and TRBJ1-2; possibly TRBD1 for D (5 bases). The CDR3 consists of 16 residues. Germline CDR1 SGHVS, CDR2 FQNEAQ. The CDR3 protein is CASSLMGVGSLYGHTF. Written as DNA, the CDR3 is TGTGCCAGCAGCCTAATGGGGGTTGGGTCTTTATATGGCCACACCTTC. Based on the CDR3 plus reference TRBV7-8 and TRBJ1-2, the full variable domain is GAGVSQSPRYKVAKRGQDVALRCDPISGHVSLFWYQQALGQGPEFLTYFQNEAQLDKSGLPSDRFFAERPEGSVSTLKIQRTQQEDSAVYLCASSLMGVGSLYGHTFGSGTRLTVV.

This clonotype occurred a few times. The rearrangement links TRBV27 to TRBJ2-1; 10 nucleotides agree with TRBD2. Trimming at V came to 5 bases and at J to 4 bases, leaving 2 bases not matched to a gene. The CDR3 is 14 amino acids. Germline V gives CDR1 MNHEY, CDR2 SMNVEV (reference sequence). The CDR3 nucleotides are TGTGCCAGCAGTCAGCGGGGGGGATACAATGAGCAGTTCTTC. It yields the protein CASSQRGGYNEQFF.

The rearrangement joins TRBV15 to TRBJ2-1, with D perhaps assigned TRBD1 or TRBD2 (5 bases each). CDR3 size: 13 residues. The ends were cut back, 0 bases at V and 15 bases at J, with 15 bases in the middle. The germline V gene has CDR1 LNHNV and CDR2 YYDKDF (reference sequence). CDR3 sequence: CATSRDRVGEWFF. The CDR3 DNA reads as TGTGCCACCAGCAGAGATCGGGTGGGGGAGTGGTTCTTC.

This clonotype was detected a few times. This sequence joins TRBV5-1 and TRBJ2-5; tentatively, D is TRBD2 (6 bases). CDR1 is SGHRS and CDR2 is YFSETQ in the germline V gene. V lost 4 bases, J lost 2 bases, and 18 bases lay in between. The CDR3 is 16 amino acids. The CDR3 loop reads CASSTRLGSGQETQYF. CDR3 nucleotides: TGCGCCAGCAGCACCCGACTAGGATCGGGTCAAGAGACCCAGTACTTC.

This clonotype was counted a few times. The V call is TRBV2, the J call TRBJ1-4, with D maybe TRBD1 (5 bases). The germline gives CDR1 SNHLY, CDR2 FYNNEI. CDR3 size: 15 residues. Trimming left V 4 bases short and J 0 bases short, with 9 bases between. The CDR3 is CASSGTGATNEKLFF. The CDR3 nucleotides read TGTGCCAGCAGTGGCACAGGCGCAACTAATGAAAAACTGTTTTTT.

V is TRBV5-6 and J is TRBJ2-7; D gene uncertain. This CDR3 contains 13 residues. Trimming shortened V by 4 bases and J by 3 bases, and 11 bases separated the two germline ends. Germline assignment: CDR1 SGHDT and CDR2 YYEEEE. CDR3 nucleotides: TGTGCCAGCAGCGGGCTGGGTATCTACGAGCAGTACGTC. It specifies CASSGLGIYEQYV.

CDR3 protein: CASSPIRGRSEQFF. CDR3 bases: TGTGCCAGCAGCCCAATCAGGGGGCGCAGTGAGCAGTTCTTC. The chain joins TRBV7-2 to TRBJ2-1; 8 bases map to TRBD1. Germline V gene sequence: CDR1 SGHTA, CDR2 FQGNSA. The ends lost 5 bases at V and 9 bases at J; junction bases unmatched: 9. The CDR3 length is 14 residues.

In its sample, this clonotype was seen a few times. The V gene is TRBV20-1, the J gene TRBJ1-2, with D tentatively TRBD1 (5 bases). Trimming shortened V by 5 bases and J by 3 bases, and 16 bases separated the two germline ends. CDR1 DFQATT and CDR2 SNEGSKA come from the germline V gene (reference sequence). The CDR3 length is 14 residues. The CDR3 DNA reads TGCAGTGCTGGCGGGGCCTCTGGATACTATGGCTACACCTTC. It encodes CSAGGASGYYGYTF.

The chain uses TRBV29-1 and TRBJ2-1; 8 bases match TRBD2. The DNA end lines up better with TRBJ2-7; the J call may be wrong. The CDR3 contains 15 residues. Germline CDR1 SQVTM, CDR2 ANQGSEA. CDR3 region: CSVVLPWRGDYEQYF. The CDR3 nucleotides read TGCAGCGTTGTCCTACCGTGGCGGGGGGACTACGAGCAGTACTTC.

CDR3 sequence: CASSQGQATNEKLFF. CDR3 sequence (DNA): TGCGCCAGCAGCCAAGGACAGGCAACTAATGAAAAACTGTTTTTT. The chain uses TRBV4-3 and TRBJ1-4, with D perhaps matching TRBD1 (6 bases). Trimming cost V 1 base and J 0 bases, with 6 bases left between them. In germline, CDR1 is LGHNA, CDR2 YSLEER. The CDR3 has 15 amino acids.